This is a list of T cell receptor beta chains from one sample in a study of T cell changes during pregnancy in multiple sclerosis. The protocol was immunoSEQ multiplex PCR, while the TCRdb copy is restricted to in-frame clones and leaves out a portion. The profile covers about 100,000 clones, with 90% to 95% appearing a single time and roughly 0.9% taken by the ten largest. The source material was peripheral blood, sampled before pregnancy. The receptors here all came from a female donor with multiple sclerosis, enrolled in a pregnancy study. Each CDR3 is given with its conserved first and last residue. The D gene is left open where the match is weak. Clone size is stated in some rows and not others, as once, few, many or a class when expanded.

>TRBD2|TRBV28|TRBJ2-1|-
CASAGGASSGDNEQFF
TGTGCCAGCGCCGGGGGGGCGAGCAGCGGCGATAATGAGCAGTTCTTC
>TRBD1|TRBV27|TRBJ2-7|once
CASSFRGGNSEQYF
TGTGCCAGCAGTTTTAGAGGGGGCAACTCCGAGCAGTACTTC
>TRBD1|TRBV5-6|TRBJ1-3|-
CASSSDRVSGNTIYF
TGTGCCAGCAGCTCGGACAGGGTCTCTGGAAACACCATATATTTT
>-|TRBV18|TRBJ1-1|-
CASSPGGWNTEAFF
TGTGCCAGCTCACCAGGGGGCTGGAACACTGAAGCTTTCTTT
>-|TRBV25-1|TRBJ2-5|-
CASSEPGVAETQYF
TGTGCCAGCAGTGAACCAGGGGTAGCAGAGACCCAGTACTTC
>-|TRBV30|TRBJ1-1|-
CAWSPPRRLAFF
TGTGCCTGGAGTCCTCCCAGGAGGTTAGCTTTCTTT
>-|TRBV18|TRBJ1-1|once
CASSLGGNREAFF
TGTGCCAGCTCACTAGGCGGTAACAGGGAAGCTTTCTTT
>TRBD1|TRBV7-9|TRBJ1-1|-
CASSFLQGSGNTEAFF
TGTGCCAGCAGCTTTTTACAGGGGTCAGGGAACACTGAAGCTTTCTTT
>-|TRBV9|TRBJ1-2|-
CASSVLLTDGYTF
TGTGCCAGCAGCGTATTATTGACAGATGGCTACACCTTC
>TRBD2|TRBV15|TRBJ2-1|-
CATSRPGGRDYNEQFF
TGTGCCACCAGCAGGCCGGGCGGGAGGGACTACAATGAGCAGTTCTTC
>TRBD1|TRBV19|TRBJ1-5|-
CASSTLDRGHGQPQHF
TGTGCCAGTAGTACCCTTGACAGGGGGCATGGTCAGCCCCAGCATTTT
>-|TRBV6-5|TRBJ2-2|-
CASSSRSLVGTGELFF
TGTGCCAGCAGTTCCCGGTCCCTGGTTGGCACCGGGGAGCTGTTTTTT
>TRBD2|TRBV15|TRBJ2-7|-
CATSRTSGSSYEQYF
TGTGCCACCAGCAGGACTAGCGGGAGCTCCTACGAGCAGTACTTC
>TRBD1|TRBV5-6|TRBJ2-7|-
CASSLAGQGISYEQYF
TGTGCCAGCAGCTTGGCGGGACAGGGGATCTCCTACGAGCAGTACTTC
>-|TRBV11-2|TRBJ2-7|-
CASSFLTGKGYEQYF
TGTGCCAGCAGCTTTCTTACAGGGAAAGGCTACGAGCAGTACTTC
>TRBD1|TRBV29-1|TRBJ1-2|-
CSVDRAGYGYTF
TGCAGCGTCGACAGGGCCGGCTATGGCTACACCTTC
>TRBD2|TRBV6-1|TRBJ2-7|-
CASSELAGGSYEQYF
TGTGCCAGCAGTGAACTAGCGGGAGGGTCCTACGAGCAGTACTTC
>-|TRBV20-1|TRBJ2-5|-
CSARDEETQYF
TGCAGTGCTAGAGATGAGGAGACCCAGTACTTC
>-|TRBV11-2|TRBJ2-7|-
CASSLDRGYEQYF
TGTGCCAGCAGCTTAGACCGAGGCTACGAGCAGTACTTC
>-|TRBV19|TRBJ1-1|-
CASSINSLMNTEAFF
TGTGCCAGTAGTATCAACAGCCTCATGAACACTGAAGCTTTCTTT
>-|TRBV27|TRBJ2-7|once
CASSLTVSYEQYF
TGTGCCAGCAGTTTGACAGTTTCCTACGAGCAGTACTTC
>-|TRBV30|TRBJ2-7|-
CAWSPVSYEQYF
TGTGCCTGGAGCCCCGTCTCCTACGAGCAGTACTTC
>-|TRBV4-1|TRBJ1-2|-
CASSQEGGATNYGYTF
TGCGCCAGCAGCCAAGAAGGAGGGGCGACTAACTATGGCTACACCTTC
>TRBD1|TRBV18|TRBJ2-6|-
CASSPGTGGISGANVLTF
TGTGCCAGCTCACCCGGGACAGGCGGTATTTCTGGGGCCAACGTCCTGACTTTC
>-|TRBV7-2|TRBJ1-1|-
CASMPTGHTEAFF
TGTGCCAGCATGCCAACAGGGCATACTGAAGCTTTCTTT
>TRBD1|TRBV28|TRBJ1-1|-
CASSFDRGRWTEAFF
TGTGCCAGCAGTTTTGACAGGGGGCGATGGACTGAAGCTTTCTTT
>-|TRBV12-1|TRBJ1-2|-
CASSCPGQGASGYTF
TGTGCCAGCAGCTGCCCGGGACAGGGGGCCTCTGGCTACACCTTC
>-|TRBV5-1|TRBJ1-2|-
CASSLIVGADRGYTF
TGCGCCAGCAGCTTGATTGTTGGGGCGGATCGTGGCTACACCTTC
>TRBD2|TRBV27|TRBJ2-7|-
CASSSLAGGNYEQYF
TGTGCCAGCAGTTCCCTAGCGGGCGGAAACTACGAGCAGTACTTC
>TRBD1|TRBV28|TRBJ1-5|-
CASRTSTGAHQPQHF
TGTGCCAGCAGGACTTCGACAGGGGCCCATCAGCCCCAGCATTTT
>-|TRBV6-5|TRBJ2-1|once
CATRLDRSSYNEQFF
TGTGCCACCCGCCTCGACAGGAGCTCCTACAATGAGCAGTTCTTC
>TRBD2|TRBV9|TRBJ2-1|-
CASSPPGTSGSYEQFF
TGTGCCAGCAGCCCCCCCGGGACTAGCGGGAGCTATGAGCAGTTCTTC
>-|TRBV7-9|TRBJ1-1|-
CASSLAMNTEAFF
TGTGCCAGCAGCTTAGCTATGAACACTGAAGCTTTCTTT
>TRBD2|TRBV30|TRBJ2-1|-
CALYSGGHYEQFF
TGTGCCTTATATAGCGGGGGGCACTATGAGCAGTTCTTC
>-|TRBV6-1|TRBJ1-5|-
CASSERGSGQPQHF
TGTGCCAGCAGTGAAAGGGGTTCGGGTCAGCCCCAGCATTTT
>-|TRBV5-5|TRBJ1-5|-
CASSQTGINQPQHF
TGTGCCAGCAGCCAAACAGGGATCAATCAGCCCCAGCATTTT
>TRBD2|TRBV27|TRBJ2-7|-
CASSPLTGLAGTPYEQYF
TGTGCCAGCAGTCCCCTAACCGGACTAGCGGGGACCCCCTACGAGCAGTACTTC
>-|TRBV5-6|TRBJ1-3|-
CASSGGRRDTIYF
TGTGCCAGCAGCGGGGGCCGGCGAGACACCATATATTTT
>TRBD1|TRBV5-6|TRBJ2-5|-
CASSLAGTGWRETQYF
TGTGCCAGCAGCTTGGCCGGGACAGGGTGGCGGGAGACCCAGTACTTC
>TRBD2|TRBV7-2|TRBJ2-5|few
CASSLAAGRGETQYF
TGTGCCAGCAGCTTAGCGGCAGGGAGGGGAGAGACCCAGTACTTC
>TRBD2|TRBV5-1|TRBJ2-1|-
CASSSQMPSGRDNEQFF
TGCGCCAGCAGCTCCCAAATGCCTAGCGGGAGGGACAATGAGCAGTTCTTC
>TRBD2|TRBV5-5|TRBJ2-2|once
CASSPSRTSGVPGELFF
TGTGCCAGCAGCCCGAGTAGGACTAGCGGCGTACCCGGGGAGCTGTTTTTT
>-|TRBV5-8|TRBJ2-1|-
CASSPGAGALRFF
TGTGCCAGCAGCCCGGGGGCGGGGGCCCTGCGGTTCTTC
>-|TRBV5-4|TRBJ2-1|-
CASSPLATPSNEQFF
TGTGCCAGCAGCCCCCTCGCGACTCCAAGCAATGAGCAGTTCTTC
>TRBD2|TRBV4-1|TRBJ2-7|-
CASSRPGGLGEQYF
TGCGCCAGCAGCCGCCCCGGGGGACTAGGCGAGCAGTACTTC
>TRBD1|TRBV5-4|TRBJ2-7|-
CASSFGQGRYEQYF
TGTGCCAGCAGCTTTGGACAGGGACGGTACGAGCAGTACTTC
>TRBD2|TRBV27|TRBJ2-3|-
CASRDLAGSTDTQYF
TGTGCCAGCAGGGATTTAGCGGGGAGCACAGATACGCAGTATTTT
>-|TRBV5-1|TRBJ1-1|-
CASSFTVNTEAFF
TGCGCCAGCAGCTTCACGGTGAACACTGAAGCTTTCTTT
>TRBD1|TRBV30|TRBJ1-4|few
CACEGRGQEKLFF
TGTGCCTGCGAAGGAAGGGGGCAGGAAAAACTGTTTTTT
>TRBD1|TRBV6-1|TRBJ1-2|-
CASSDRGFGYGYTF
TGTGCCAGCAGCGACAGGGGGTTTGGCTATGGCTACACCTTC
>-|TRBV4-1|TRBJ2-2|-
CASSQLPNTGELFF
TGCGCCAGCAGCCAACTACCGAACACCGGGGAGCTGTTTTTT
>-|TRBV19|TRBJ2-3|-
CASSLTDTQYF
TGTGCCAGTAGCCTCACAGATACGCAGTATTTT
>-|TRBV6-5|TRBJ2-3|-
CASSYRGWDTQYF
TGTGCCAGCAGTTACAGGGGTTGGGATACGCAGTATTTT
>-|TRBV11-3|TRBJ2-1|-
CASSLDLPGTLSNEQFF
TGTGCCAGCAGCTTAGATCTTCCCGGGACACTTAGCAATGAGCAGTTCTTC
>-|TRBV19|TRBJ2-7|-
CASSREGYYEQYF
TGTGCCAGTAGTAGAGAGGGCTACTACGAGCAGTACTTC
>TRBD1|TRBV5-8|TRBJ1-1|-
CASSPGQGTILNTEAFF
TGTGCCAGCAGCCCGGGACAGGGGACTATATTGAACACTGAAGCTTTCTTT
>-|TRBV27|TRBJ2-2|-
CASSLLRRGLVTGELFF
TGTGCCAGCAGTTTACTCCGCCGGGGACTCGTCACCGGGGAGCTGTTTTTT
>-|TRBV18|TRBJ2-2|once
CASSPLFPTENTGELFF
TGTGCCAGCTCACCACTGTTCCCGACAGAGAACACCGGGGAGCTGTTTTTT